This T cell receptor beta chain was captured in a study of CD8 T cells in Susac syndrome. Only one count was recorded for this clonotype. Its antigen remains unknown. The germline V gene has CDR1 MNHEY and CDR2 SMNVEV (reference sequence). The CDR3 spans 17 residues. J lost 0 bases, V lost 6 bases, and 14 bases had no gene match. Whole-study results and caveats: Regarding the TCR sequencing and HLA analysis, the study admitted that a relatively small number of individuals were involved.

Sequencing of TCR beta drew on CD8+ and CD4+ T cells from blood. Negative magnetic isolation gave CD8+ and CD4+ cells; FACS enriched CD8+ TEMRA. With random hexamers, reverse transcription was performed on about 0.5 to 1 ug of RNA. Across 54 Vbeta and 13 Jbeta, TCR beta CDR3 was amplified with immunoSEQ multiplex PCR. MiXCR, applied by TCRdb to the immunoSEQ multiplex PCR reads, yields one record per CDR3 protein. Of some 300,000 distinct CDR3 sequences in the sample, 75% to 90% were seen once. The chain combines TRBV27 with TRBJ2-7; 7 positions agree with TRBD1. The clonotype was recovered from a human donor with multiple sclerosis. Sequencing input: CD8+ T cells from PBMCs. The CDR3 sequence: CASSLQTSTGPSYEQYF. The CDR3 DNA reads TGTGCCAGCAGCCTCCAAACATCGACAGGGCCCTCCTACGAGCAGTACTTC.